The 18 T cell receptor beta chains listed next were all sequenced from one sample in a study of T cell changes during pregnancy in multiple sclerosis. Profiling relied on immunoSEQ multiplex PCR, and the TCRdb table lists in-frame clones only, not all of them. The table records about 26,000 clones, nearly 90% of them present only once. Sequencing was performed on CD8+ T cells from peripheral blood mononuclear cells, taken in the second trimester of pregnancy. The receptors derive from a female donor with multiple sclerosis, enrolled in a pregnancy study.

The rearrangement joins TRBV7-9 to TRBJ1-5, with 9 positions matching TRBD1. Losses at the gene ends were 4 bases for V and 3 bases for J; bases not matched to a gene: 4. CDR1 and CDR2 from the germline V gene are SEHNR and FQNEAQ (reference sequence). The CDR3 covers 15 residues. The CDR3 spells CASSSRDRVNQPQHF. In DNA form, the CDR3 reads TGTGCCAGCAGCTCTAGGGACAGGGTCAATCAGCCCCAGCATTTT.

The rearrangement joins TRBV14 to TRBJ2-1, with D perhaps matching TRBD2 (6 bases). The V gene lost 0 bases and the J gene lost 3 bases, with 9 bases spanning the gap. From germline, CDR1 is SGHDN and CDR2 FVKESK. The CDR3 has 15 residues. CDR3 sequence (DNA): TGTGCCAGCAGCCAAGAACTAGCTGACTACAATGAGCAGTTCTTC. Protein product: CASSQELADYNEQFF.

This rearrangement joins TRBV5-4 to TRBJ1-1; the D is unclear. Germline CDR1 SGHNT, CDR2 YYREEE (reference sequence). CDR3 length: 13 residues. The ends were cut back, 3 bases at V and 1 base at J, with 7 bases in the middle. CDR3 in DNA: TGTGCCAGCAGCTCCTACGCGAACACTGAAGCTTTCTTT. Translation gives CASSSYANTEAFF.

This CDR3 is CASRRTGGGGEQFF. The CDR3 coding sequence is TGTGCCAGCAGACGGACAGGGGGCGGCGGTGAGCAGTTCTTC. The gene calls are TRBV7-9 and TRBJ2-1, with 11 bases matching TRBD1. The CDR3 runs to 14 residues. The germline V gene encodes CDR1 SEHNR and CDR2 FQNEAQ (reference sequence). V was pared by 6 bases and J by 9 bases, with 7 bases of the junction left unmatched.

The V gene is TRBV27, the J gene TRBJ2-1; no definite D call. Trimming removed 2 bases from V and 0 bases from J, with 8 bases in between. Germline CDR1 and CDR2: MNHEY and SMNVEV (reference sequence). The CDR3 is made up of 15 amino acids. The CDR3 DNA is TGTGCCAGCAGTTTAAGGAGCTTCTCCTACAATGAGCAGTTCTTC. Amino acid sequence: CASSLRSFSYNEQFF.

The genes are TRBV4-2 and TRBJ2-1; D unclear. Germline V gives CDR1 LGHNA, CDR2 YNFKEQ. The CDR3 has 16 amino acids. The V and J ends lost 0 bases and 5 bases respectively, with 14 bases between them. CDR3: CASSQERKTPHNEQFF. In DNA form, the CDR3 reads TGTGCCAGCAGCCAAGAGCGGAAGACCCCACACAATGAGCAGTTCTTC.

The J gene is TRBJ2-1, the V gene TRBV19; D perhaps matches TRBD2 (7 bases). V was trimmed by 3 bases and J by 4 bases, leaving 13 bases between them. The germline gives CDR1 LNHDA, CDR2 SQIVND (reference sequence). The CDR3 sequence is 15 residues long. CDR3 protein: CASSMGGRGYNEQFF. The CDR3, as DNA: TGTGCCAGTAGTATGGGGGGGCGAGGGTACAATGAGCAGTTCTTC.

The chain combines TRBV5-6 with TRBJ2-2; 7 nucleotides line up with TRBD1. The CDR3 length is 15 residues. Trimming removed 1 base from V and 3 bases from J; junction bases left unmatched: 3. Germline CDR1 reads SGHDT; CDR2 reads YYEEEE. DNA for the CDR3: TGTGCCAGCAGCTTGTTAGGGGGCTACACCGGGGAGCTGTTTTTT. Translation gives CASSLLGGYTGELFF.

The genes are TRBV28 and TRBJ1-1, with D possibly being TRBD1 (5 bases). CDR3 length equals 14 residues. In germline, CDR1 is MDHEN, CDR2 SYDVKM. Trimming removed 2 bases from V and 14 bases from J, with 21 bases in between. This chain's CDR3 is CASSLPRTLREHFF. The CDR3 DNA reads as TGTGCCAGCAGTTTACCTCGGACCCTCAGGGAACACTTCTTT.

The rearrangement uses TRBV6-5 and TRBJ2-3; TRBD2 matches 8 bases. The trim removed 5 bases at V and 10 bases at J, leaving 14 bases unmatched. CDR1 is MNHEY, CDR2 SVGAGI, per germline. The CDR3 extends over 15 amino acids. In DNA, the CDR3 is TGTGCCAGCAGTCCCGGGACTAGGGGACCCACCCCGCAGTATTTT. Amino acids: CASSPGTRGPTPQYF.

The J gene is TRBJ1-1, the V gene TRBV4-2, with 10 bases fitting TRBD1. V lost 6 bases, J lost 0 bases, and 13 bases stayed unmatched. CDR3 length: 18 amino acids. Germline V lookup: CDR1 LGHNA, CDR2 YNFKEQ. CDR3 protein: CASRPPGQGRGLNTEAFF. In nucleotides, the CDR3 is TGTGCCAGCAGACCACCGGGACAGGGGAGGGGATTGAACACTGAAGCTTTCTTT.

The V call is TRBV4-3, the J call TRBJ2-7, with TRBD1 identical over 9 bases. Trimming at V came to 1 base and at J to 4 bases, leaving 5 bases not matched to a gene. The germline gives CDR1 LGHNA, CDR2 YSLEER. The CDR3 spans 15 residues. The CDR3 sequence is CASSQGQGVPYEQYF. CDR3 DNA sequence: TGCGCCAGCAGCCAAGGACAGGGGGTTCCGTACGAGCAGTACTTC.

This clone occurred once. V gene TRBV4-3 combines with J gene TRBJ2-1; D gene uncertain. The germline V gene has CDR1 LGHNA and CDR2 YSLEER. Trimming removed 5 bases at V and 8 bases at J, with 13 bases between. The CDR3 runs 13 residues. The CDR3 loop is CASSAGGNDEQFF. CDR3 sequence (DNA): TGCGCCAGCAGCGCCGGCGGTAATGATGAGCAGTTCTTC.

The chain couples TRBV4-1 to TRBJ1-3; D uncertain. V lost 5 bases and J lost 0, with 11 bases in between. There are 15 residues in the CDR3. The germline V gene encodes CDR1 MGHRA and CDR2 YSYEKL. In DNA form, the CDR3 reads TGCGCCAGCAGCGACTCCGGGATCTCTGGAAACACCATATATTTT. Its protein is CASSDSGISGNTIYF.

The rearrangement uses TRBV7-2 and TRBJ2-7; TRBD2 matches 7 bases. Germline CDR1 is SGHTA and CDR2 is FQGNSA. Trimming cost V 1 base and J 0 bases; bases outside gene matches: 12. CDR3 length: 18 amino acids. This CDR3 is CASSLDPVMRGSSYEQYF. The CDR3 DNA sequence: TGTGCCAGCAGCTTAGACCCCGTAATGCGGGGGTCCTCCTACGAGCAGTACTTC.

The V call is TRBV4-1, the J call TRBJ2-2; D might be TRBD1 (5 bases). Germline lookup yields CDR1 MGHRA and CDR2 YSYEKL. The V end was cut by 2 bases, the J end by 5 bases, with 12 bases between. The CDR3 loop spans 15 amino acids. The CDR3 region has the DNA TGCGCCAGCAGCCAACAGGGTAGTAAGACCGGGGAGCTGTTTTTT. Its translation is CASSQQGSKTGELFF.

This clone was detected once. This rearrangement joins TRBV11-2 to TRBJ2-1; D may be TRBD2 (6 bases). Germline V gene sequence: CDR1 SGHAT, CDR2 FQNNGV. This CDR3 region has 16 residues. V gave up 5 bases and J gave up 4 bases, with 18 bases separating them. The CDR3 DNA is TGTGCCAGCAGCATCGGGGACCTGGGACTTTACAATGAGCAGTTCTTC. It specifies CASSIGDLGLYNEQFF.

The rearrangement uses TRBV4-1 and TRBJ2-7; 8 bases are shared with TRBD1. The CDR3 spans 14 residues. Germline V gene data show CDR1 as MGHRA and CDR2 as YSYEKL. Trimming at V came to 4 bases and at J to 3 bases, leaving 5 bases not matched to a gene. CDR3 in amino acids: CASSRGTGGYEQYF. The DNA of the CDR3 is TGCGCCAGCAGCCGGGGAACAGGGGGCTACGAGCAGTACTTC.